Below are 25 T cell receptor beta chains sequenced from a single sample in a study of monozygotic twins with inflammatory bowel disease. From the 5' RACE reads, TCRdb lists one entry per CDR3 protein and no DNA. The sample data list a few hundred thousand distinct CDR3 sequences. Material for sequencing was blood. Receptors originate from a human donor with ulcerative colitis or Crohn's disease, or a healthy co-twin of an affected twin (not recorded which).

This chain connects TRBV9 to TRBJ1-5; TCRdb selects TRBD1, and the lack of DNA leaves this call unchecked. CDR1 is SGDLS and CDR2 is YYNGEE in the germline V gene. There are 16 residues in the CDR3. CDR3 residues: CASSGGTGGGNQPQHF.

The V gene is TRBV5-4, the J gene TRBJ1-2. The CDR3 is 15 amino acids. Germline CDR1 reads SGHNT; CDR2 reads YYREEE (reference sequence). CDR3 residues: CASSSQIGLQRGYTF.

The rearrangement uses TRBV3-1 and TRBJ1-1; TCRdb outputs TRBD1, but without DNA this stays unchecked. The germline V gene has CDR1 LGHDT and CDR2 YNNKEL (reference sequence). The CDR3 covers 14 residues. The CDR3 protein is CASSQDEGDTEAFF. The variable domain in full, with the rest retrieved from reference TRBV3-1 and TRBJ1-1, is DTAVSQTPKYLVTQMGNDKSIKCEQNLGHDTMYWYKQDSKKFLKIMFSYNNKELIINETVPNRFSPKSPDKAHLNLHINSLELGDSAVYFCASSQDEGDTEAFFGQGTRLTVV.

V and J are TRBV19 and TRBJ2-7; TCRdb returns TRBD1, unconfirmable since there is no DNA. In germline, CDR1 is LNHDA, CDR2 SQIVND (reference sequence). The length of the CDR3 is 15 residues. The CDR3 region is CASSIQGLSTYEQYF.

The J gene is TRBJ1-5, the V gene TRBV20-1. Germline V gives CDR1 DFQATT, CDR2 SNEGSKA (reference sequence). CDR3 length: 14 residues. The CDR3: CSARFSYSNQPQHF.

The chain joins TRBV5-1 to TRBJ1-2; no DNA is available, so the TRBD1 call from TCRdb remains unchecked. The germline V gene encodes CDR1 SGHRS and CDR2 YFSETQ. CDR3 length equals 14 residues. The CDR3 is CASSLDAGGYGYTF.

The gene calls are TRBV4-3 and TRBJ2-7. The CDR3 extends over 13 amino acids. Germline CDR1 reads LGHNA; CDR2 reads YSLEER. The CDR3 region is CASSQGFGYEQYF.

This chain joins TRBV27 and TRBJ1-5; TCRdb picks TRBD1, but there is no DNA to check that call. This CDR3 contains 17 residues. CDR1 and CDR2 from the germline V gene are MNHEY and SMNVEV (reference sequence). CDR3 amino acids: CASSSPWDLASNQPQHF.

This chain uses TRBV29-1 with TRBJ2-2; TCRdb outputs TRBD1, but without DNA this stays unchecked. Germline V CDR1 and CDR2: SQVTM, ANQGSEA. The CDR3 sequence is 14 residues long. Here the CDR3 reads CSSTGGEDTGELFF.

The chain employs TRBV5-1 and TRBJ1-2; TCRdb picks TRBD1, but there is no DNA to check that call. The CDR3 extends over 15 amino acids. Germline V gene lookup returns CDR1 SGHRS and CDR2 YFSETQ. CDR3 sequence reads: CASSLPGQPIYGYTF.

The V gene is TRBV7-9, the J gene TRBJ1-1. CDR1 is SEHNR and CDR2 is FQNEAQ in the germline V gene (reference sequence). This CDR3 spans 17 amino acids. CDR3 amino acids: CASSPPTGRGRDTEAFF.

The chain employs TRBV29-1 and TRBJ2-7; TCRdb reports TRBD2, a call that lacks DNA to check it against. This CDR3 is built from 17 residues. The germline V gene encodes CDR1 SQVTM and CDR2 ANQGSEA. CDR3 sequence reads: CSVEGENLTHRPYEQYF.

The chain uses TRBV5-1 and TRBJ1-1; TCRdb proposes TRBD1, but this gene call is untestable without DNA. The CDR3 spans 15 residues. Germline loops: CDR1 SGHRS, CDR2 YFSETQ. This chain's CDR3 is CASSGAGGKVTEAFF.

The rearrangement joins TRBV10-3 to TRBJ2-5. Germline CDR1 ENHRY, CDR2 SYGVKD. The CDR3 consists of 13 residues. CDR3 loop: CAISIKAQETQYF.

The chain carries TRBV9 and TRBJ1-1. The length of the CDR3 is 12 residues. Germline CDR1 reads SGDLS; CDR2 reads YYNGEE. The CDR3 reads CASSVGSGKAFF.

The rearrangement joins TRBV4-3 to TRBJ2-1; TCRdb calls TRBD1, which cannot be checked without DNA. CDR3 size: 17 residues. Germline V gene data show CDR1 as LGHNA and CDR2 as YSLEER. The CDR3 region is CASSQDMGDRIPNEQFF.

J is TRBJ1-1 and V is TRBV12-3 or TRBV12-4. The CDR3 contains 13 residues. CDR3 sequence reads: CASSFKGNTEAFF.

This chain links TRBV7-2 with TRBJ1-5; no DNA is available, so the TRBD1 call from TCRdb remains unchecked. The CDR3 totals 15 residues. CDR1 and CDR2 from the germline V gene are SGHTA and FQGNSA. The CDR3 loop is CASSFQGARGQPQHF. Full variable domain (outside the CDR3, taken from reference TRBV7-2 and TRBJ1-5): GAGVSQSPSNKVTEKGKDVELRCDPISGHTALYWYRQSLGQGLEFLIYFQGNSAPDKSGLPSDRFSAERTGGSVSTLTIQRTQQEDSAVYLCASSFQGARGQPQHFGDGTRLSIL.

The gene calls are TRBV7-2 and TRBJ2-3; TCRdb reports TRBD2, a call that lacks DNA to check it against. CDR3 length: 15 residues. The germline CDR1 and CDR2 sequences are SGHTA and FQGNSA. CDR3: CASSLVSPPTDTQYF.

The gene calls are TRBV12-3 or TRBV12-4 and TRBJ1-2. CDR3 length: 15 residues. The CDR3 is CASSSPDSYDYGYTF.

The gene calls are TRBV20-1 and TRBJ2-5; TCRdb lists TRBD2, though no DNA is available to test this call. The CDR3 has 16 residues. Germline loops: CDR1 DFQATT, CDR2 SNEGSKA (reference sequence). The CDR3: CSARDLAGGILETQYF.

The chain is built from TRBV29-1 and TRBJ2-7. Germline loops: CDR1 SQVTM, CDR2 ANQGSEA. The CDR3 consists of 11 residues. This CDR3 is CSAAYSYEQYF.

The rearrangement uses TRBV12-3 or TRBV12-4 and TRBJ2-3. The CDR3 is made up of 13 amino acids. CDR3 region: CASSWGSTDTQYF.

The chain recombines TRBV6-2 or TRBV6-3 with TRBJ2-7. Germline V lookup: CDR1 MNHEY, CDR2 SVGEGT. CDR3 size: 12 residues. This chain's CDR3 is CASRATRYEQYF.

The V call is TRBV28, the J call TRBJ2-2. The germline V gene has CDR1 MDHEN and CDR2 SYDVKM. The CDR3 is 12 amino acids. This CDR3 reads CASSLETGELFF.